The 13 T cell receptor beta chains below all came from one sample that was sequenced in a study of spatial heterogeneity in lung cancer. TCRdb processed the 5' RACE reads anew with MiXCR; each CDR3 protein has one entry. The table has roughly 12,000 distinct CDR3 sequences, approximately 14% seen once. Study results and limitations: One measure, the expanded intratumoral alpha and beta TCR count, tracked tumor mutation counts.

Time point denoted: sample taken at primary tumor resection. What these receptors recognize is not known. Specimen: lung tumor tissue, collected at surgery. These receptors were obtained from a male donor with early-stage non-small cell lung cancer.

At least ten counts were recorded for this clonotype. This chain connects TRBV30 to TRBJ1-5, with D unresolved. Trimming removed 5 bases from V and 0 bases from J, with 8 bases in between. Germline values: CDR1 GTSNPN, CDR2 SVGIG (reference sequence). The CDR3 consists of 13 residues. This CDR3 reads CAWDKDSNQPQHF. DNA of the CDR3: TGTGCCTGGGACAAAGATAGCAATCAGCCCCAGCATTTT.

This clonotype was seen repeatedly, ten times or more. V and J are TRBV20-1 and TRBJ2-1; D call uncertain. The CDR3 totals 11 residues. CDR1 and CDR2 from the germline V gene are DFQATT and SNEGSKA (reference sequence). Deletions cut 4 bases from V and 9 bases from J, with 10 bases between. This chain's CDR3 is CSAIFPGEQFF. The CDR3 DNA follows: TGCAGTGCTATTTTCCCCGGTGAGCAGTTCTTC.

This chain connects TRBV29-1 to TRBJ2-1, with D perhaps matching TRBD1 (5 bases). The CDR3 is 11 residues long. The ends were cut back, 6 bases at V and 3 bases at J, with 6 bases in the middle. CDR1 is SQVTM, CDR2 ANQGSEA, per germline. CDR3 residues: CSVDSYNEQFF. CDR3 DNA sequence: TGCAGCGTAGACAGCTACAATGAGCAGTTCTTC.

This clonotype is classed as medium-sized. This chain links TRBV6-5 with TRBJ1-4; D gene uncertain. Per germline, CDR1 MNHEY and CDR2 SVGAGI. V lost 0 bases and J 10 bases, leaving 9 bases between the germline ends. The CDR3 totals 13 residues. Here the CDR3 reads CASSYSLTGKLFF. The CDR3 DNA reads TGTGCCAGCAGTTACTCCCTAACGGGAAAACTGTTTTTT.

Only one count was recorded for this clonotype. The genes are TRBV28 and TRBJ1-1; no clear D. Germline assignment: CDR1 MDHEN and CDR2 SYDVKM. The CDR3 is made up of 14 amino acids. Trimming pared 6 bases from V and 2 bases from J, leaving 13 bases between. The CDR3 region has the DNA TGTGCCAGCAGCTTCAGCGTGTATAACACTGAAGCTTTCTTT. This translates into CASSFSVYNTEAFF.

The gene calls are TRBV18 and TRBJ1-5; D is perhaps TRBD1 (6 bases). The CDR3 spans 13 residues. The germline V gene has CDR1 KGHSH and CDR2 LQKENI. Between the trimmed V and J ends, which lost 3 bases and 4 bases, there was a span of 7 bases. The CDR3, as DNA: TGTGCCAGCTCACCTGGACAGAATCAGCCCCAGCATTTT. Translation: CASSPGQNQPQHF.

This clonotype has at least ten counts. V and J are TRBV29-1 and TRBJ2-1; tentatively, D is TRBD2 (5 bases). Germline CDR1 SQVTM, CDR2 ANQGSEA. V gave up 3 bases and J gave up 2 bases, with 11 bases separating them. The CDR3 loop spans 14 amino acids. This CDR3 is CSVDEGVTYNEQFF. The CDR3 DNA reads TGCAGCGTTGACGAGGGAGTGACCTACAATGAGCAGTTCTTC.

The chain couples TRBV7-2 to TRBJ2-3, with D unclear. Germline CDR1 is SGHTA and CDR2 is FQGNSA. V lost 1 base to trimming and J lost 2 bases, with 7 bases between them. This CDR3 is 14 amino acids long. CDR3 in DNA: TGTGCCAGCAGCTTAGTGGATTACACAGATACGCAGTATTTT. It specifies CASSLVDYTDTQYF.

The chain uses TRBV6-6 and TRBJ1-4; D remains unclear. Germline V CDR1 and CDR2: MNHNY, SVGAGI (reference sequence). Trimming pared 5 bases from V and 5 bases from J, leaving 15 bases between. This CDR3 has 15 amino acids. The CDR3 region has the DNA TGTGCCAGCAGTCTTGGACCTGAAGGAAATGAAAAACTGTTTTTT. It codes for CASSLGPEGNEKLFF.

This clonotype is labeled as medium-sized. The V and J genes are TRBV6-1 and TRBJ2-6; tentatively, D is TRBD1 (5 bases). CDR1 MNHNS and CDR2 SASEGT come from the germline V gene. Between the trimmed V and J ends, which lost 8 bases and 1 base, there was a span of 12 bases. This CDR3 has 15 residues. The CDR3 DNA follows: TGTGCCAGCTCCCGACAGTTTTCTGGGGCCAACGTCCTGACTTTC. Translating gives CASSRQFSGANVLTF.

This clonotype showed up many times. The chain couples TRBV28 to TRBJ2-7; 7 nucleotides line up with TRBD2. CDR1 MDHEN and CDR2 SYDVKM come from the germline V gene. After removal of 3 bases from V and 13 bases from J, the junction contained 9 bases not matched to a gene. This CDR3 comprises 12 residues. The chain's CDR3 is CASSLKAGATYF. CDR3 DNA sequence: TGTGCCAGCAGTTTGAAGGCGGGAGCCACTTACTTC.

There are many counts of this clonotype. This chain connects TRBV19 to TRBJ2-3, with a weak D call TRBD1 (8 bases). CDR1 LNHDA and CDR2 SQIVND come from the germline V gene (reference sequence). Trimming removed 6 bases from V and 2 bases from J, with 18 bases in between. The CDR3 consists of 16 residues. The CDR3 region has the DNA TGTGCCAGTAGCCGGACAGGGAGGGGCATCACAGATACGCAGTATTTT. This codes for CASSRTGRGITDTQYF.

Within the sample, this clonotype is medium-sized. V usage is TRBV20-1 and J usage is TRBJ1-2, with 7 nucleotides matching TRBD1. The CDR3 covers 15 residues. The V gene's germline CDR1 is DFQATT and CDR2 SNEGSKA (reference sequence). V gave up 5 bases and J gave up 8 bases; unmatched junction bases: 17. The CDR3 reads CSAPKRRSGGYGYTF. The CDR3 bases are TGCAGTGCTCCCAAGAGGAGATCAGGGGGGTACGGCTACACCTTC.